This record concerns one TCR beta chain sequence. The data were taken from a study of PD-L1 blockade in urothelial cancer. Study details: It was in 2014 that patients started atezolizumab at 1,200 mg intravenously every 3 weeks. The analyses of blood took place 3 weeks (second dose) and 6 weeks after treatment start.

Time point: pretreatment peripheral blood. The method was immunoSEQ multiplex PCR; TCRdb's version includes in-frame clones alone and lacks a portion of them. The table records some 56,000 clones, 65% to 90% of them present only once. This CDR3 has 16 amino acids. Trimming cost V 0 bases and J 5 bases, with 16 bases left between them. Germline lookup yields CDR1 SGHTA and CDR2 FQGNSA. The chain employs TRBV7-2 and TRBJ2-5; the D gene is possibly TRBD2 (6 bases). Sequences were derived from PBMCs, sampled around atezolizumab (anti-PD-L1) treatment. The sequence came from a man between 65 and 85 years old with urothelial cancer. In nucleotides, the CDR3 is TGTGCCAGCAGCTTAGCCGGCCGCGGGAAGGAGGAGACCCAGTACTTC. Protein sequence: CASSLAGRGKEETQYF.